A selection of T cell receptor beta chains follows, all from one sample in a study of CD8 T cells in ankylosing spondylitis. TCRdb ran MiXCR on the 5' RACE reads and lists one entry per CDR3 protein. The sample consists of 650,000 to 800,000 distinct CDR3 sequences, 15% to 20% of them appearing once. The source material was blood, either unsorted or a sorted T cell fraction (not recorded which). These receptors all stem from a male donor with ankylosing spondylitis. Each CDR3 is given with its conserved first and last residue. The order of the fields is clone size, J gene, V gene, D gene, CDR3 length, CDR3 DNA, CDR3 protein. The D gene is left open where the match is weak. Where a row states a size, it is once, few, many or the class of an expanded clone; other rows omit it.

size: few; J: TRBJ1-3; V: TRBV20-1; D: NA; length: 14; DNA: TGCAGTGCTCCAGACAAGGTCGCTGGAAACACCATATATTTT; CDR3: CSAPDKVAGNTIYF
size: few; J: TRBJ2-7; V: TRBV12-3/TRBV12-4; D: NA; length: 20; DNA: TGTGCCAGCAGTTTAAGTGGGGGGATACGACAGGGAACTAGCTCCTACGAGCAGTACTTC; CDR3: CASSLSGGIRQGTSSYEQYF
size: few; J: TRBJ2-5; V: TRBV19; D: NA; length: 13; DNA: TGTGCCAGTAGTGGGGGACGGCAAGAGACCCAGTACTTC; CDR3: CASSGGRQETQYF
size: few; J: TRBJ2-4; V: TRBV12-3/TRBV12-4; D: TRBD1; length: 17; DNA: TGTGCCAGCAGTTTATTCGGGAACAGGGGTTCCAAAAACATTCAGTACTTC; CDR3: CASSLFGNRGSKNIQYF
size: many; J: TRBJ2-4; V: TRBV4-2; D: NA; length: 17; DNA: TGTGCCAGCAGCCAAGAAGGTTCGGCAATAGCCAAAAACATTCAGTACTTC; CDR3: CASSQEGSAIAKNIQYF
size: few; J: TRBJ2-2; V: TRBV6-1; D: NA; length: 14; DNA: TGTGCCAGCAGCTGGACGGGGTACACCGGGGAGCTGTTTTTT; CDR3: CASSWTGYTGELFF
size: NA; J: TRBJ1-1; V: TRBV7-8; D: NA; length: 17; DNA: TGTGCCAGCAGCTTGGGCATCGGGCATAACACCAACACTGAAGCTTTCTTT; CDR3: CASSLGIGHNTNTEAFF
size: few; J: TRBJ2-7; V: TRBV12-3/TRBV12-4; D: NA; length: 12; DNA: TGTGCCAGGCTGAGGGGACCCTACGAGCAGTACTTC; CDR3: CARLRGPYEQYF
size: few; J: TRBJ2-7; V: TRBV7-9; D: TRBD1; length: 15; DNA: TGTGCCAGCAGCTTAGGCGACAGGGATGTAAGCGAGCAGTACTTC; CDR3: CASSLGDRDVSEQYF
size: few; J: TRBJ2-7; V: TRBV7-3; D: NA; length: 15; DNA: TGTGCCAGCAGCGACCGCCCGGACACCACCTACGAGCAGTACTTC; CDR3: CASSDRPDTTYEQYF
size: few; J: TRBJ2-5; V: TRBV7-8; D: NA; length: 17; DNA: TGTGCCAGCAGCTTAGCCGACCTTTGGGGGGGCAGAGAGACCCAGTACTTC; CDR3: CASSLADLWGGRETQYF
size: NA; J: TRBJ1-1; V: TRBV12-3/TRBV12-4; D: NA; length: 12; DNA: TGTGCCAGCAGTTTGGGAGGAACGGGGGCTTTCTTT; CDR3: CASSLGGTGAFF
size: NA; J: TRBJ2-2; V: TRBV20-1; D: TRBD1; length: 15; DNA: TGCAGTGCTAGAGTCCGGGACAGGGACACCGGGGAGCTGTTTTTT; CDR3: CSARVRDRDTGELFF
size: NA; J: TRBJ2-1; V: TRBV3-1; D: TRBD2; length: 14; DNA: TGTGCCAGCCACCGGGGGGGCTCCCAGAGTGGGCAGTTCTTC; CDR3: CASHRGGSQSGQFF
size: few; J: TRBJ2-2; V: TRBV27; D: TRBD2; length: 16; DNA: TGTGCCAGCAGGCTAGCGGGAGGGCCTTACACCGGGGAGCTGTTTTTT; CDR3: CASRLAGGPYTGELFF
size: few; J: TRBJ1-2; V: TRBV29-1; D: NA; length: 12; DNA: TGCAGCGTTCTGTGGGGATCTGGGGGCTACACCTTC; CDR3: CSVLWGSGGYTF
size: few; J: TRBJ2-1; V: TRBV4-2; D: NA; length: 15; DNA: TGTGCCAGCAGCCAAGATTGGGGGGCGGGGAATGAGCAGTTCTTC; CDR3: CASSQDWGAGNEQFF
size: NA; J: TRBJ1-1; V: TRBV7-8; D: TRBD1; length: 13; DNA: TGTGCCAGCAGCTACAGGGGTACCACTGAAGCTTTCTTT; CDR3: CASSYRGTTEAFF
size: once; J: TRBJ2-2; V: TRBV5-1; D: NA; length: 14; DNA: TGCGCCAGCAGCCCGGTCGGGGGTGCCGGGGAGCTGTTTTTT; CDR3: CASSPVGGAGELFF
size: NA; J: TRBJ2-1; V: TRBV2; D: NA; length: 14; DNA: TGTGCCAGCAGGGAGGGCAGGGGCTACAATGAGCAGTTCTTC; CDR3: CASREGRGYNEQFF
size: few; J: TRBJ1-5; V: TRBV5-1; D: NA; length: 16; DNA: TGCGCCAGCAGCTTGGAGCCGTCCGGGTCGGGTCAGCCCCAGCATTTT; CDR3: CASSLEPSGSGQPQHF
size: NA; J: TRBJ2-6; V: TRBV6-2/TRBV6-3; D: TRBD1; length: 22; DNA: TGTGCCAGCACCATTTTTGGCGGGACAGGGGGCCCCCCCTGGTTTGGGGCCAACGTCCTGACTTTC; CDR3: CASTIFGGTGGPPWFGANVLTF
size: many; J: TRBJ2-5; V: TRBV29-1; D: NA; length: 9; DNA: TGCAGCGTTGGAGAGACCCAGTACTTC; CDR3: CSVGETQYF
size: few; J: TRBJ2-5; V: TRBV2; D: TRBD2; length: 15; DNA: TGTGCCAGCAGCGCAAATAGCGGGGAACAAGAGACCCAGTACTTC; CDR3: CASSANSGEQETQYF
size: many; J: TRBJ2-3; V: TRBV5-1; D: NA; length: 13; DNA: TGCGCCAGCAGAGTTGACAGCCCAGATACGCAGTATTTT; CDR3: CASRVDSPDTQYF
size: many; J: TRBJ1-2; V: TRBV11-2; D: NA; length: 15; DNA: TGTGCCAGCAGCTTAGATCCGTGGGCTAACTATGGCTACACCTTC; CDR3: CASSLDPWANYGYTF
size: few; J: TRBJ2-5; V: TRBV10-2; D: NA; length: 11; DNA: TGCGCCAGCAGTGAGTCAGAGACCCAGTACTTC; CDR3: CASSESETQYF
size: many; J: TRBJ2-7; V: TRBV12-3/TRBV12-4; D: TRBD1; length: 13; DNA: TGTGCCAGCAGCCCCGGGACAGCCTACGAGCAGTACTTC; CDR3: CASSPGTAYEQYF
size: few; J: TRBJ2-1; V: TRBV12-3/TRBV12-4; D: TRBD2; length: 18; DNA: TGTGCCAGCAGTAGGACTAGCGGGACCTCGAGCTCCTACAATGAGCAGTTCTTC; CDR3: CASSRTSGTSSSYNEQFF
size: NA; J: TRBJ2-1; V: TRBV7-2; D: NA; length: 15; DNA: TGTGCCAGCAGCTTACAGGAGAGCTCCTACAATGAGCAGTTCTTC; CDR3: CASSLQESSYNEQFF
size: NA; J: TRBJ1-1; V: TRBV12-3/TRBV12-4; D: TRBD1; length: 16; DNA: TGTGCCAGCAGTTCGCCTACCGGGACAGGGAGACCTGAAGCTTTCTTT; CDR3: CASSSPTGTGRPEAFF
size: NA; J: TRBJ2-2; V: TRBV6-5; D: TRBD2; length: 17; DNA: TGTGCCAGCAGTTACACACTAGCGGGGTATAACACCGGGGAGCTGTTTTTT; CDR3: CASSYTLAGYNTGELFF
size: NA; J: TRBJ1-1; V: TRBV4-1; D: NA; length: 16; DNA: TGCGCCAGCAGCCAAGATCTTTACGGGATGAACACTGAAGCTTTCTTT; CDR3: CASSQDLYGMNTEAFF
size: NA; J: TRBJ2-3; V: TRBV12-3/TRBV12-4; D: TRBD2; length: 17; DNA: TGTGCCAGCAGTCGGGCCGGACTAGCGGGAGGCACAGATACGCAGTATTTT; CDR3: CASSRAGLAGGTDTQYF
size: NA; J: TRBJ2-1; V: TRBV4-1; D: TRBD2; length: 15; DNA: TGCGCCAGCAGCCAAGTGAGCGGGAGACGGAATGAGCAGTTCTTC; CDR3: CASSQVSGRRNEQFF
size: NA; J: TRBJ2-4; V: TRBV27; D: NA; length: 15; DNA: TGTGCCAGCAGTTTGGTAGGGGCTGCCAAAAACATTCAGTACTTC; CDR3: CASSLVGAAKNIQYF
size: many; J: TRBJ2-4; V: TRBV12-3/TRBV12-4; D: TRBD2; length: 13; DNA: TGTGCCAGCAGAGGACTAGCGGGAAACATTCAGTACTTC; CDR3: CASRGLAGNIQYF
size: NA; J: TRBJ2-1; V: TRBV12-3/TRBV12-4; D: NA; length: 11; DNA: TGTGCCAGCAGTATAGAGACTGAGCAGTTCTTC; CDR3: CASSIETEQFF